What follows are 30 T cell receptor beta chains derived from one specimen sequenced in a study of early T cells in non-severe SARS-CoV-2 infection. TCRdb redid the calling of the 5' RACE reads with MiXCR, one entry per CDR3 protein. This sample has some 27,000 distinct CDR3 sequences, with 4.5% to 5.5% found just once. The material sequenced was whole blood. These TCRs come from an adult who was a healthcare worker with PCR-confirmed SARS-CoV-2 infection or an uninfected control (not recorded which).

This clonotype was recorded many times. V usage is TRBV7-9 and J usage is TRBJ2-5, with 12 bases fitting TRBD2. The CDR3 sequence is 15 residues long. Trimming at V came to 0 bases and at J to 5 bases, leaving 1 base not matched to a gene. Germline assignment: CDR1 SEHNR and CDR2 FQNEAQ (reference sequence). The CDR3 spells CASSLATSGSETQYF. The CDR3 bases are TGTGCCAGCAGCTTAGCGACTAGCGGGAGTGAGACCCAGTACTTC.

This clonotype showed up just a few times. The chain links TRBV27 to TRBJ2-3; TRBD1 matches 7 bases. Germline values: CDR1 MNHEY, CDR2 SMNVEV (reference sequence). The CDR3 sequence is 15 residues long. V shed 2 bases, J shed 4 bases, and the junction held 6 bases outside the gene matches. CDR3 in amino acids: CASSLTDRFADTQYF. The CDR3 bases are TGTGCCAGCAGTTTAACGGACAGGTTCGCAGATACGCAGTATTTT.

This clonotype has a count of ten or more. V usage is TRBV7-2 and J usage is TRBJ1-6; D call uncertain. The CDR3 runs to 14 residues. Germline V lookup: CDR1 SGHTA, CDR2 FQGNSA. Trimming left V 2 bases short and J 5 bases short, with 7 bases between. The DNA for the CDR3 is TGTGCCAGCAGCTTAAAAAGGGATAATTCACCCCTCCACTTT. Protein sequence: CASSLKRDNSPLHF. Full variable domain (outside the CDR3, taken from reference TRBV7-2 and TRBJ1-6): GAGVSQSPSNKVTEKGKDVELRCDPISGHTALYWYRQSLGQGLEFLIYFQGNSAPDKSGLPSDRFSAERTGGSVSTLTIQRTQQEDSAVYLCASSLKRDNSPLHFGNGTRLTVT.

This clonotype has a count of ten or more. The genes are TRBV20-1 and TRBJ2-1; no firm D call. V was shortened by 5 bases and J by 1 base, with 9 bases between the two germline ends. The CDR3 consists of 13 residues. Germline V gene sequence: CDR1 DFQATT, CDR2 SNEGSKA (reference sequence). CDR3 nucleotides: TGCAGTGCTCTTAGCCAGTCCTACAATGAGCAGTTCTTC. It yields the protein CSALSQSYNEQFF.

This clonotype was detected ten times or more. This sequence joins TRBV5-1 and TRBJ2-2, with 8 nucleotides matching TRBD2. J was trimmed by 6 bases and V by 2 bases; bases with no gene match: 12. The CDR3 is 17 residues long. The V gene's germline CDR1 is SGHRS and CDR2 YFSETQ. The CDR3 spells CASSFTGRAQSAGELFF. The CDR3, as DNA: TGCGCCAGCAGCTTTACCGGGAGGGCCCAATCCGCCGGGGAGCTGTTTTTT.

This clonotype was counted at least ten times. V gene TRBV7-2 combines with J gene TRBJ2-1, with unresolved D. The germline gives CDR1 SGHTA, CDR2 FQGNSA. The length of the CDR3 is 11 residues. V was cut by 5 bases and J by 5 bases, with 4 bases left in between. The CDR3 DNA reads TGTGCCAGCAGCCACAACAATGAGCAGTTCTTC. Its protein is CASSHNNEQFF.

The V gene is TRBV6-6, the J gene TRBJ2-1; D is unresolved. Deletions cut 2 bases from V and 2 bases from J, with 1 base between. The CDR3 spans 12 residues. Per germline, CDR1 MNHNY and CDR2 SVGAGI (reference sequence). The CDR3 region is CASSYPYNEQFF. DNA for the CDR3: TGTGCCAGCAGTTACCCCTACAATGAGCAGTTCTTC.

This clonotype was detected a few times. The chain combines TRBV3-1 with TRBJ1-2; 8 bases match TRBD1. The CDR3 loop spans 13 amino acids. The germline CDR1 and CDR2 sequences are LGHDT and YNNKEL (reference sequence). The V gene end was trimmed by 4 bases and the J gene end by 8 bases; junction bases not matched to a gene: 6. The CDR3 region has the DNA TGTGCCAGCAGCCCTCGGACAGGGCAAGGCTACACCTTC. It encodes CASSPRTGQGYTF.

This clonotype was seen ten or more times. The rearrangement links TRBV4-3 to TRBJ2-2; TRBD1 matches at 9 bases. V lost 4 bases to trimming and J lost 7 bases; unmatched junction nucleotides: 7. Germline V CDR1 and CDR2: LGHNA, YSLEER. This CDR3 is built from 15 residues. The CDR3 spells CASSLTGGAGGELFF. The CDR3, as DNA: TGCGCCAGCAGCCTCACAGGGGGCGCCGGCGGGGAGCTGTTTTTT.

This clonotype has ten or more counts. The chain links TRBV20-1 to TRBJ1-1, with a weak D call TRBD1 (5 bases). Trimming took 0 bases from V and 4 from J, leaving 9 bases between them. The germline V gene encodes CDR1 DFQATT and CDR2 SNEGSKA (reference sequence). This CDR3 is built from 13 residues. The CDR3 loop reads CSARDMRGTEAFF. In DNA, the CDR3 is TGCAGTGCTAGAGATATGAGGGGCACTGAAGCTTTCTTT.

This clonotype appeared many times. V gene TRBV4-3 combines with J gene TRBJ2-7, with TRBD2 matching 8 bases. The CDR3 has 16 amino acids. Germline CDR1 reads LGHNA; CDR2 reads YSLEER. Trimming cost V 0 bases and J 5 bases; bases outside gene matches: 9. Written as DNA, the CDR3 is TGCGCCAGCAGCCAAGAGGGCTACGGGGGGGGCCACGAGCAGTACTTC. Residues: CASSQEGYGGGHEQYF.

Only a few counts were recorded for this clonotype. CDR3 amino acids: CASRYGISYEQYF. CDR3 sequence (DNA): TGTGCCAGCAGATACGGGATATCCTACGAGCAGTACTTC. The rearrangement uses TRBV28 and TRBJ2-7; TRBD2 might be the D (5 bases). There are 13 residues in the CDR3. Trimming shortened V by 6 bases and J by 1 base, and 10 bases separated the two germline ends. The germline gives CDR1 MDHEN, CDR2 SYDVKM.

In its sample, this clonotype was seen a few times. The J gene is TRBJ2-7, the V gene TRBV6-1; possible D gene TRBD2, 6 bases. Germline CDR1 is MNHNS and CDR2 is SASEGT. Trimming shortened V by 3 bases and J by 5 bases, and 14 bases separated the two germline ends. There are 14 residues in the CDR3. The CDR3 loop reads CASSDLTGGDEQYF. As DNA, the CDR3 is TGTGCCAGCAGTGATCTCACCGGGGGAGACGAGCAGTACTTC.

There are many counts of this clonotype. This chain links TRBV18 with TRBJ2-1; TRBD2 matches at 13 bases. J lost 4 bases, V lost 3 bases, and 6 bases had no gene match. The CDR3 contains 17 residues. Per the germline V gene, CDR1 is KGHSH and CDR2 is LQKENI. The CDR3 nucleotides read TGTGCCAGCTCACCGCGACTAGCGGGAGGAACATACAATGAGCAGTTCTTC. Protein: CASSPRLAGGTYNEQFF.

In regard to this clonotype: A much larger clone sits a single nucleotide away, making a read error possible. This chain connects TRBV5-8 to TRBJ1-2, with D uncertain. The CDR3 runs to 14 residues. V was trimmed by 4 bases and J by 6 bases, leaving 16 bases between them. CDR1 and CDR2 from the germline V gene are SGHTS and YDEGEE. The CDR3 spells CASSPPGGRNGYTF. CDR3 nucleotide sequence: TGTGCCAGCAGCCCACCGGGAGGGCGCAATGGCTACACCTTC.

The gene calls are TRBV19 and TRBJ2-7; D ambiguous. Trimming left V 3 bases short and J 2 bases short, with 11 bases between. Germline V gives CDR1 LNHDA, CDR2 SQIVND (reference sequence). This CDR3 has 14 residues. Written as DNA, the CDR3 is TGTGCCAGTAGTATTGCAGGTGGAACCTACGAGCAGTACTTC. Translating gives CASSIAGGTYEQYF.

The table lists this clonotype with many counts. The genes are TRBV4-1 and TRBJ2-7, with 11 bases aligning to TRBD2. The CDR3 runs to 16 residues. V lost 4 bases to trimming and J lost 1 base; unmatched junction nucleotides: 6. Per the germline V gene, CDR1 is MGHRA and CDR2 is YSYEKL. CDR3 amino acids: CASSLRLAGHSYEQYF. DNA for the CDR3: TGCGCCAGCAGCCTTAGACTAGCGGGACATTCCTACGAGCAGTACTTC.

This clonotype was picked up many times. CDR3 coding DNA: TGTGCCAGCTCATTACGAGCGGCGGGCACTGAAGCTTTCTTT. It is translated as CASSLRAAGTEAFF. The chain has TRBV18 and TRBJ1-1; unclear D gene. V was cut by 5 bases and J by 4 bases, with 14 bases left in between. The CDR3 consists of 14 residues. Looked up from germline, CDR1 is KGHSH and CDR2 is LQKENI.

This clonotype has at least ten counts. This rearrangement joins TRBV5-1 to TRBJ2-7; 7 bases align to TRBD1. Germline V gene lookup returns CDR1 SGHRS and CDR2 YFSETQ. The V and J ends lost 4 bases and 2 bases, in that order; junction bases with no gene match: 6. The CDR3 contains 14 residues. CDR3 sequence: CASSTQTGTYEQYF. The CDR3 DNA is TGCGCCAGCAGCACTCAGACAGGGACCTACGAGCAGTACTTC.

This clonotype was seen ten or more times. V is TRBV5-5 and J is TRBJ1-1, with D perhaps matching TRBD1 (5 bases). Trimming removed 4 bases at V and 0 bases at J, with 7 bases between. Germline assignment: CDR1 SGHKS and CDR2 YYEKEE (reference sequence). CDR3 length: 13 amino acids. The CDR3 DNA reads as TGTGCCAGCAGCGGGGACCTGAACACTGAAGCTTTCTTT. Translating it yields CASSGDLNTEAFF. Combining the CDR3 with reference TRBV5-5 and TRBJ1-1 gives the whole variable domain DAGVTQSPTHLIKTRGQQVTLRCSPISGHKSVSWYQQVLGQGPQFIFQYYEKEERGRGNFPDRFSARQFPNYSSELNVNALLLGDSALYLCASSGDLNTEAFFGQGTRLTVV.

This clonotype was recorded at least ten times. V gene TRBV28 combines with J gene TRBJ2-7, with D maybe TRBD1 (6 bases). Germline values: CDR1 MDHEN, CDR2 SYDVKM. V lost 5 bases and J lost 3, with 17 bases in between. CDR3 length: 15 residues. For the CDR3, the DNA is TGTGCCAGCAGTCGGGTTAGGGGGTTGAACTACGAGCAGTACTTC. The encoded protein is CASSRVRGLNYEQYF.

This clonotype was seen many times. The rearrangement joins TRBV7-9 to TRBJ2-5; 7 nucleotides match TRBD1. J was trimmed by 5 bases and V by 3 bases; bases with no gene match: 9. Per germline, CDR1 SEHNR and CDR2 FQNEAQ (reference sequence). CDR3 length: 15 residues. The DNA of the CDR3 is TGTGCCAGCAGCTTCGATACAGGGGTAGTTGAGACCCAGTACTTC. Protein sequence: CASSFDTGVVETQYF. Full variable domain (outside the CDR3, taken from reference TRBV7-9 and TRBJ2-5): DTGVSQNPRHKITKRGQNVTFRCDPISEHNRLYWYRQTLGQGPEFLTYFQNEAQLEKSRLLSDRFSAERPKGSFSTLEIQRTEQGDSAMYLCASSFDTGVVETQYFGPGTRLLVL.

This chain connects TRBV28 to TRBJ2-5; D possibly corresponds to TRBD1 (5 bases). The germline gives CDR1 MDHEN, CDR2 SYDVKM. Trimming removed 2 bases at V and 5 bases at J, with 12 bases between. The CDR3 covers 14 residues. The CDR3 coding sequence is TGTGCCAGCAGTTTAGCAGGGTGGGCGGAGACCCAGTACTTC. This translates into CASSLAGWAETQYF.

The chain joins TRBV5-1 to TRBJ1-1; 9 positions match TRBD1. J gave up 4 bases and V 4 bases, and 2 bases lay outside the gene matches. Per the germline V gene, CDR1 is SGHRS and CDR2 is YFSETQ. The CDR3 extends over 13 amino acids. The CDR3 coding sequence is TGCGCCAGCAGCCGACAGGGGGGCACTGAAGCTTTCTTT. Amino acid sequence: CASSRQGGTEAFF.

The J gene is TRBJ2-4, the V gene TRBV12-3 or TRBV12-4, with D possibly matching TRBD1 (5 bases). The CDR3 contains 13 residues. Trimming removed 2 bases at V and 6 bases at J, with 8 bases between. DNA for the CDR3: TGTGCCAGCAGTTTATCACAGGCAAACATTCAGTACTTC. Translation: CASSLSQANIQYF.

This clonotype was counted ten times or more. The V and J genes are TRBV6-2 or TRBV6-3 and TRBJ2-2, with 8 bases that match TRBD2. Germline V gene lookup returns CDR1 MNHEY and CDR2 SVGEGT. The CDR3 is 14 residues long. With 0 bases clipped from V and 6 bases from J, the junction kept 0 bases outside the gene matches. DNA for the CDR3: TGTGCCAGCAGTTACTCGACTAGCGCCGGGGAGCTGTTTTTT. The encoded protein is CASSYSTSAGELFF.

This clonotype was detected only a few times. The V gene is TRBV6-6, the J gene TRBJ2-7, with D unresolved. This CDR3 is built from 13 residues. Germline-derived CDR1 and CDR2 are MNHNY and SVGAGI (reference sequence). The V end was cut by 2 bases, the J end by 7 bases, with 12 bases between. CDR3 in amino acids: CASSYRPLGEQYF. CDR3 bases: TGTGCCAGCAGTTACAGGCCCCTGGGTGAGCAGTACTTC.

This clonotype has a count of ten or more. The chain uses TRBV20-1 and TRBJ2-7; 12 bases agree with TRBD2. CDR1 is DFQATT and CDR2 is SNEGSKA in the germline V gene (reference sequence). J lost 2 bases, V lost 4 bases, and 3 bases had no gene match. The CDR3 length is 14 residues. CDR3 loop: CSATPSGRAYEQYF. The CDR3 nucleotides are TGCAGTGCTACCCCTAGCGGGAGGGCCTACGAGCAGTACTTC.

This clonotype occurred a few times. The chain joins TRBV28 to TRBJ2-7, with TRBD1 identical over 8 bases. The CDR3 has 14 residues. Germline V gives CDR1 MDHEN, CDR2 SYDVKM. The ends lost 10 bases at V and 8 bases at J; junction bases unmatched: 16. CDR3 DNA sequence: TGTGCCACCAAACCCCATGGACAGGGTATTAAGCAGTACTTC. Its protein product is CATKPHGQGIKQYF. The whole variable domain, filled in from reference TRBV28 and TRBJ2-7, reads DVKVTQSSRYLVKRTGEKVFLECVQDMDHENMFWYRQDPGLGLRLIYFSYDVKMKEKGDIPEGYSVSREKKERFSLILESASTNQTSMYLCATKPHGQGIKQYFGPGTRLTVT.

At least ten counts were recorded for this clonotype. The genes are TRBV11-2 and TRBJ2-7, with 10 positions matching TRBD1. The trim removed 5 bases at V and 7 bases at J, leaving 11 bases unmatched. Germline values: CDR1 SGHAT, CDR2 FQNNGV. The CDR3 is 15 residues long. CDR3 DNA sequence: TGTGCCAGCAGCACCGACAGGGGGCTGGGCGAGGAGCAGTACTTC. This gives the protein CASSTDRGLGEEQYF.